Below, 9 T cell receptor beta chains from the same sample are listed, as sequenced in a study of CXCR3-negative and CXCR3-positive naive CD8 T cells. UMI-labeled 5' RACE yielded the TRB cDNA libraries. TCRdb reprocessed the 5' RACE reads and stores each CDR3 protein as one record, lacking DNA. The ten top clones account for roughly 2.3%, within a sample of under 50,000 distinct CDR3 sequences. The sample comprised naive CXCR3- CD8+ T cells from blood. As for subset: CD45RO-CCR7+CD27+CD95- naive CD8+ T cells lacking CXCR3 (TNR3-). These receptors were taken from a human donor in good health. Some clones in this sample may be carry-over from other donors' samples.

V is TRBV23-1 and J is TRBJ2-4; TCRdb selects TRBD2, and the lack of DNA leaves this call unchecked. TRBV23-1 belongs to the ORF category, with a function that is uncertain. The CDR3 runs to 17 residues. The CDR3 reads CASSQQEYRRDKNIQYF.

The chain joins TRBV29-1 to TRBJ1-2; TCRdb gives TRBD1 as the D gene, but with no DNA this cannot be confirmed. Germline CDR1 SQVTM, CDR2 ANQGSEA. The CDR3 is made up of 12 amino acids. The CDR3 sequence is CSVLQDSMDYTF.

The chain joins TRBV4-3 to TRBJ2-3. The germline CDR1 and CDR2 sequences are LGHNA and YSLEER. CDR3 length: 15 amino acids. The CDR3 sequence: CASSQEPDLADTQYF.

The chain recombines TRBV6-4 with TRBJ2-1; no DNA is available, so the TRBD2 call from TCRdb remains unchecked. Germline V gives CDR1 MRHNA, CDR2 SNTAGT. There are 16 residues in the CDR3. The CDR3: CASSDSGTSGYNEQFF.

This chain uses TRBV27 with TRBJ2-5; with no DNA, the TCRdb D assignment of TRBD1 cannot be verified. The CDR3 sequence is 14 residues long. CDR1 MNHEY and CDR2 SMNVEV come from the germline V gene (reference sequence). The CDR3 reads CASRTGGREETQYF.

The chain uses TRBV19 and TRBJ2-1; TCRdb outputs TRBD1, but without DNA this stays unchecked. Germline CDR1 reads LNHDA; CDR2 reads SQIVND (reference sequence). CDR3 length equals 14 residues. The CDR3 here is CASSIADLRDEQFF.

The rearrangement uses TRBV5-8 and TRBJ2-4; TCRdb reports TRBD1, a call that lacks DNA to check it against. Germline CDR1 and CDR2: SGHTS and YDEGEE. This CDR3 contains 19 residues. This chain's CDR3 is CASSPLGQGVTLAKNIQYF.

The chain has TRBV20-1 and TRBJ2-4; TCRdb's D call of TRBD2 is untestable without DNA. This CDR3 is 16 amino acids long. Germline V gene sequence: CDR1 DFQATT, CDR2 SNEGSKA (reference sequence). This chain's CDR3 is CSARTRLGRSKNIQYF.

The V call is TRBV7-9, the J call TRBJ2-7; TCRdb calls TRBD1, which cannot be checked without DNA. This CDR3 region has 14 residues. Germline loops: CDR1 SEHNR, CDR2 FQNEAQ (reference sequence). This CDR3 is CASRPRDRDGEQYF.